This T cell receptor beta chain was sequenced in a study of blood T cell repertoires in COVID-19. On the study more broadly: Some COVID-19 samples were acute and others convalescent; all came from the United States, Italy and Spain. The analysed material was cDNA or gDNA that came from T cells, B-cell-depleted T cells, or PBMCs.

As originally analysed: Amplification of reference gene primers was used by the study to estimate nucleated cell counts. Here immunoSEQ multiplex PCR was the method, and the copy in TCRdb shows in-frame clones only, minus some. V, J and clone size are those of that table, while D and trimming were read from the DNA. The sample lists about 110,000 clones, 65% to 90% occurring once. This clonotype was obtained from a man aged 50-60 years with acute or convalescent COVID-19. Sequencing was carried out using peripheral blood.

The DNA of the CDR3 is TGTGCCAGCAGCCAGGACAGAGACACTGAAGCTTTCTTT. It codes for CASSQDRDTEAFF. This chain uses TRBV28 with TRBJ1-1; D might be TRBD1 (6 bases). This CDR3 is 13 amino acids long. V lost 6 bases and J lost 3, with 11 bases in between. Germline values: CDR1 MDHEN, CDR2 SYDVKM.